This TCR beta chain came from a study of radiotherapy plus CTLA-4 blockade in lung cancer. Study-level information: For around 18% of patients, objective responses occurred, and approximately 33% had disease control.

This clone has a handful of counts. The germline CDR1 and CDR2 sequences are SEHNR and FQNEAQ (reference sequence). The CDR3 contains 13 residues. Trimming removed 11 bases from V and 7 bases from J; junction bases left unmatched: 8. Focal radiation was given together with CTLA-4 blockade (ipilimumab) to patients with chemo-refractory metastatic non-small-cell lung cancer. Profiled with immunoSEQ multiplex PCR; TCRdb holds only in-frame clones, not every one. The sample lists some 77,000 clones; approximately 83% were seen once. The chain uses TRBV7-9 and TRBJ1-4, with 9 bases identical to TRBD1. This material consisted of peripheral blood, taken from a patient treated with radiotherapy plus ipilimumab. This clonotype originated in a human donor with non-small cell lung cancer who had a partial response to radiotherapy plus ipilimumab. The CDR3 sequence: CAGLGTGSEKLFF. The CDR3 DNA follows: TGTGCCGGTCTCGGGACAGGGAGTGAAAAACTGTTTTTT.